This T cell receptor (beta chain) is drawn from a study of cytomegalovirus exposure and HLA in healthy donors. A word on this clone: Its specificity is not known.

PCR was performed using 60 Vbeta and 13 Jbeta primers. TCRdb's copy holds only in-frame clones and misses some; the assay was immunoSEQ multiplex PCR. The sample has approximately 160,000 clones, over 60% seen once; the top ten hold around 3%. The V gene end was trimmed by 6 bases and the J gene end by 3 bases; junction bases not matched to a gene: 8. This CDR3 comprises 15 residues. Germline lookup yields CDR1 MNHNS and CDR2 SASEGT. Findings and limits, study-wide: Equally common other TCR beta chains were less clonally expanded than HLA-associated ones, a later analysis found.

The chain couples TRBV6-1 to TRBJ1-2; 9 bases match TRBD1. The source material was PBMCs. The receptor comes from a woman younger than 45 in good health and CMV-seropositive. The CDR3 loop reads CASSLDRGSYYGYTF. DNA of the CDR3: TGTGCCAGCAGCCTCGACAGGGGGTCTTACTATGGCTACACCTTC.